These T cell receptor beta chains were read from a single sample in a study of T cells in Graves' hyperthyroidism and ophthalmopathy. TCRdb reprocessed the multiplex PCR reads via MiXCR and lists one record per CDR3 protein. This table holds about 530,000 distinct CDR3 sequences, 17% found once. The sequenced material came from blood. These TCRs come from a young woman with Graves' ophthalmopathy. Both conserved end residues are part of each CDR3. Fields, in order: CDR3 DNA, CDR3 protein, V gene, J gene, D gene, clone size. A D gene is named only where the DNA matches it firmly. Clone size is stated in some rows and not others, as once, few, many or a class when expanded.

CDR3nt: TGTGCCAGCAGCCAAGATCGGAGCAGGTGGGCTTTCTTT; CDR3aa: CASSQDRSRWAFF; v_gene: TRBV3-1; j_gene: TRBJ1-1; d_gene: NA; abundance: many
CDR3nt: TGTGCCTGGAGTGTTTTGACCCATCAGCCCCAGCATTTT; CDR3aa: CAWSVLTHQPQHF; v_gene: TRBV30; j_gene: TRBJ1-5; d_gene: NA; abundance: many
CDR3nt: TGTGCCATCAGTGAGTCGTACGGGGGTGATCAGCCCCAGCATTTT; CDR3aa: CAISESYGGDQPQHF; v_gene: TRBV10-3; j_gene: TRBJ1-5; d_gene: NA; abundance: few
CDR3nt: TGCAGCGTACGACAGAACTATGGCTACACCTTC; CDR3aa: CSVRQNYGYTF; v_gene: TRBV29-1; j_gene: TRBJ1-2; d_gene: NA; abundance: NA
CDR3nt: TGTGCCATCAGTGGAGGGGGCCCCTACAATGAGCAGTTCTTC; CDR3aa: CAISGGGPYNEQFF; v_gene: TRBV10-3; j_gene: TRBJ2-1; d_gene: TRBD1; abundance: many
CDR3nt: TGTGCCAGCAGTTACCGGGACTGGGATGAAAAACTGTTTTTT; CDR3aa: CASSYRDWDEKLFF; v_gene: TRBV7-9; j_gene: TRBJ1-4; d_gene: NA; abundance: many
CDR3nt: TGCAGTGCTAGAGATCGGTGGGCAGCTAGCGGGGAAAGGATGTCCTACAATGAGCAGTTCTTC; CDR3aa: CSARDRWAASGERMSYNEQFF; v_gene: TRBV20-1; j_gene: TRBJ2-1; d_gene: TRBD2; abundance: many
CDR3nt: TGTGCCAGCAGTTTAGCAGGAGAAGATTCACCCCTCCACTTT; CDR3aa: CASSLAGEDSPLHF; v_gene: TRBV27; j_gene: TRBJ1-6; d_gene: NA; abundance: few
CDR3nt: TGTGCCAGCAGCTTGGCCCCTAGGACCTTTGGAGCTTTCTTT; CDR3aa: CASSLAPRTFGAFF; v_gene: TRBV5-6; j_gene: TRBJ1-1; d_gene: NA; abundance: many
CDR3nt: TGTGCCAGCAGTGAAGAGGAGAGCTCCTACAATGAGCAGTTCTTC; CDR3aa: CASSEEESSYNEQFF; v_gene: TRBV2; j_gene: TRBJ2-1; d_gene: NA; abundance: many
CDR3nt: TGTGCCAGCAGCCCAGGGACAGGGGTGCGTGGCTACACCTTC; CDR3aa: CASSPGTGVRGYTF; v_gene: TRBV9; j_gene: TRBJ1-2; d_gene: TRBD1; abundance: many
CDR3nt: TGCGCCAGCAGCCATTGGGTGGTCAGGGTGCTGGGGGATCAGCCCCAGCATTTT; CDR3aa: CASSHWVVRVLGDQPQHF; v_gene: TRBV4-1; j_gene: TRBJ1-5; d_gene: NA; abundance: NA
CDR3nt: TGTGCCAGCAGCTTGGGTTGGCGGGATGACAATGAGCAGTTCTTC; CDR3aa: CASSLGWRDDNEQFF; v_gene: TRBV7-9; j_gene: TRBJ2-1; d_gene: NA; abundance: many
CDR3nt: TGTGCCAGCTCAACCCCTGGGGACGGCCAGTTCTTC; CDR3aa: CASSTPGDGQFF; v_gene: TRBV18; j_gene: TRBJ2-1; d_gene: NA; abundance: few
CDR3nt: TGTGCCAGCAGGGGGGGTGGCGGGGAGCTGTTTTTT; CDR3aa: CASRGGGGELFF; v_gene: TRBV9; j_gene: TRBJ2-2; d_gene: NA; abundance: NA
CDR3nt: TGTGCCAGCAGTGACGGACTAGCGGCTTACAATGAGCAGTTCTTC; CDR3aa: CASSDGLAAYNEQFF; v_gene: TRBV7-3; j_gene: TRBJ2-1; d_gene: TRBD2; abundance: many
CDR3nt: TGTGCCTGGAGTCCAGGGCCGCGGGGCTACACCTTC; CDR3aa: CAWSPGPRGYTF; v_gene: TRBV30; j_gene: TRBJ1-2; d_gene: NA; abundance: many
CDR3nt: TGTGCCAGCAGCTCGCCCCCGTCCTACAATGAGCAGTTCTTC; CDR3aa: CASSSPPSYNEQFF; v_gene: TRBV7-2; j_gene: TRBJ2-1; d_gene: NA; abundance: NA
CDR3nt: TGCGCCAGCAGCCATGTCTCCAAAGAGACCCAGTACTTC; CDR3aa: CASSHVSKETQYF; v_gene: TRBV5-1; j_gene: TRBJ2-5; d_gene: NA; abundance: NA
CDR3nt: TGTGCCAGCAGTTTAATTGGGAGGACTGAGCAGTTCTTC; CDR3aa: CASSLIGRTEQFF; v_gene: TRBV12-3/TRBV12-4; j_gene: TRBJ2-1; d_gene: NA; abundance: many
CDR3nt: TGTGCCAGCAGCCAAGAATCCGGCGGGGCGGAGACCCAGTACTTC; CDR3aa: CASSQESGGAETQYF; v_gene: TRBV4-2; j_gene: TRBJ2-5; d_gene: NA; abundance: many
CDR3nt: TGTGCCAGCAGCTATGGGACAGGGCCAGATACGCAGTATTTT; CDR3aa: CASSYGTGPDTQYF; v_gene: TRBV7-3; j_gene: TRBJ2-3; d_gene: TRBD1; abundance: many
CDR3nt: TGTGCCAGCAGTCCTCTCGGGGGTGCATTCAATGAGCAGTTCTTC; CDR3aa: CASSPLGGAFNEQFF; v_gene: TRBV12-3/TRBV12-4; j_gene: TRBJ2-1; d_gene: NA; abundance: few
CDR3nt: TGTGCCAGCAGCTTAAAGGCTAAAACTCTCTCTGGGGCCAACGTCCTGACTTTC; CDR3aa: CASSLKAKTLSGANVLTF; v_gene: TRBV7-8; j_gene: TRBJ2-6; d_gene: NA; abundance: NA
CDR3nt: TGTGCCAGCAGCTTAGTTTTCTCGCCGGGGCCAAGCTCCTACGAGCAGTACTTC; CDR3aa: CASSLVFSPGPSSYEQYF; v_gene: TRBV7-2; j_gene: TRBJ2-7; d_gene: NA; abundance: NA
CDR3nt: TGTGCCACGGCGTTAGGCACTGAAGCTTTCTTT; CDR3aa: CATALGTEAFF; v_gene: TRBV6-1; j_gene: TRBJ1-1; d_gene: NA; abundance: NA
CDR3nt: TGTGCCTGGAGTGTTGGGCAGGCTCTTATCTATGGCTACACCTTC; CDR3aa: CAWSVGQALIYGYTF; v_gene: TRBV30; j_gene: TRBJ1-2; d_gene: NA; abundance: NA
CDR3nt: TGTGCCAGCAGCTCGGGACAGATCAACACCGGGGAGCTGTTTTTT; CDR3aa: CASSSGQINTGELFF; v_gene: TRBV7-3; j_gene: TRBJ2-2; d_gene: TRBD1; abundance: NA
CDR3nt: TGTGCCAGCAGTTTAAGTTTGGGAAACTCTGGAAACACCATATATTTT; CDR3aa: CASSLSLGNSGNTIYF; v_gene: TRBV28; j_gene: TRBJ1-3; d_gene: NA; abundance: NA
CDR3nt: TGTGCCAGCAGAAAGAGAGTGCACAGTGAGCAGTTCTTC; CDR3aa: CASRKRVHSEQFF; v_gene: TRBV6-2/TRBV6-3; j_gene: TRBJ2-1; d_gene: NA; abundance: many
CDR3nt: TGTGCCAGCACCGAAGCTGGACAGTACCCTTCCTACGAGCAGTACTTC; CDR3aa: CASTEAGQYPSYEQYF; v_gene: TRBV6-1; j_gene: TRBJ2-7; d_gene: NA; abundance: NA
CDR3nt: TGTGCCAGCAGCTTAGGGCTGGATGGCTACACCTTC; CDR3aa: CASSLGLDGYTF; v_gene: TRBV7-8; j_gene: TRBJ1-2; d_gene: NA; abundance: many
CDR3nt: TGTGCCAGCAGTGATCCCGTGAACTCCTACGAGCAGTACTTC; CDR3aa: CASSDPVNSYEQYF; v_gene: TRBV2; j_gene: TRBJ2-7; d_gene: NA; abundance: many
CDR3nt: TGTGCCAGCAGCCCTGTCCGGGACAAGAACACCGGGGAGCTGTTTTTT; CDR3aa: CASSPVRDKNTGELFF; v_gene: TRBV12-3/TRBV12-4; j_gene: TRBJ2-2; d_gene: NA; abundance: many
CDR3nt: TGCAGTGCTGAGAGGGCTAACTATGGCTACACCTTC; CDR3aa: CSAERANYGYTF; v_gene: TRBV20-1; j_gene: TRBJ1-2; d_gene: NA; abundance: many
CDR3nt: TGTGCCAGCAGCCAACCTAGGGGAGGGGCTTTGCACGAAAAACTGTTTTTT; CDR3aa: CASSQPRGGALHEKLFF; v_gene: TRBV3-1; j_gene: TRBJ1-4; d_gene: NA; abundance: few
CDR3nt: TGCGCCAGCAGCTTGGACCTCGGGACTTACTACGAGCAGTACTTC; CDR3aa: CASSLDLGTYYEQYF; v_gene: TRBV5-1; j_gene: TRBJ2-7; d_gene: NA; abundance: NA
CDR3nt: TGTGCCGGACACAGGGGAGGAATCTCTGGAAACACCATATATTTT; CDR3aa: CAGHRGGISGNTIYF; v_gene: TRBV30; j_gene: TRBJ1-3; d_gene: TRBD1; abundance: NA
CDR3nt: TGTGCCAGCAGCTCGCTACCACGGGAGGAGCAGTACTTC; CDR3aa: CASSSLPREEQYF; v_gene: TRBV7-9; j_gene: TRBJ2-7; d_gene: NA; abundance: many
CDR3nt: TGCGCCAGCAGCCAAGGAGGGGGCCAGGCCGGAAAACTGTTTTTT; CDR3aa: CASSQGGGQAGKLFF; v_gene: TRBV4-3; j_gene: TRBJ1-4; d_gene: TRBD1; abundance: few
CDR3nt: TGTGCCAGCACGAACACCGGGGAGCTGTTTTTT; CDR3aa: CASTNTGELFF; v_gene: TRBV5-1; j_gene: TRBJ2-2; d_gene: NA; abundance: many
CDR3nt: TGTGCCAGCAGTCCCCGGAGTAGGGCTGAAGCTTTCTTT; CDR3aa: CASSPRSRAEAFF; v_gene: TRBV6-2/TRBV6-3; j_gene: TRBJ1-1; d_gene: NA; abundance: many
CDR3nt: TGCAGTGCTAGTGGGGACACGTACTACAATGAGCAGTTCTTC; CDR3aa: CSASGDTYYNEQFF; v_gene: TRBV20-1; j_gene: TRBJ2-1; d_gene: NA; abundance: NA
CDR3nt: TGTGCCAGCAGGGACCAACCATACAGAGCCGAGCAGTACTTC; CDR3aa: CASRDQPYRAEQYF; v_gene: TRBV6-2/TRBV6-3; j_gene: TRBJ2-7; d_gene: NA; abundance: NA
CDR3nt: TGCGCCAGCAGCCAAGATCTAAGCTCCGGGGAGCTGTTTTTT; CDR3aa: CASSQDLSSGELFF; v_gene: TRBV4-3; j_gene: TRBJ2-2; d_gene: NA; abundance: NA
CDR3nt: TGTGCCAGCAGTTACTACACCCCCCAGGTATATAGCAATCAGCCCCAGCATTTT; CDR3aa: CASSYYTPQVYSNQPQHF; v_gene: TRBV28; j_gene: TRBJ1-5; d_gene: NA; abundance: many
CDR3nt: TGTGCCAGCAGCCCGCGGGGTAGCGGGGGGACCTACGAGCAGTACTTC; CDR3aa: CASSPRGSGGTYEQYF; v_gene: TRBV9; j_gene: TRBJ2-7; d_gene: TRBD2; abundance: few
CDR3nt: TGTGCCAGCAGCCCACTCCCGGGGGACAGGGGGAATCTGAGAGGCTACACCTTC; CDR3aa: CASSPLPGDRGNLRGYTF; v_gene: TRBV27; j_gene: TRBJ1-2; d_gene: TRBD1; abundance: few
CDR3nt: TGTGCCAGCAGCCAAGATTTCCCCTGGTATGGCTACACCTTC; CDR3aa: CASSQDFPWYGYTF; v_gene: TRBV3-1; j_gene: TRBJ1-2; d_gene: NA; abundance: many
CDR3nt: TGTGCCAGCAGCCGAGGGGAAATCACAGATACGCAGTATTTT; CDR3aa: CASSRGEITDTQYF; v_gene: TRBV11-2; j_gene: TRBJ2-3; d_gene: NA; abundance: many
CDR3nt: TGCAGCGTTGGGTCCGGGGGCCCCTACAATGAGCAGTTCTTC; CDR3aa: CSVGSGGPYNEQFF; v_gene: TRBV29-1; j_gene: TRBJ2-1; d_gene: NA; abundance: NA